The rows below give T cell receptor beta chains drawn from one sample of a study of cytomegalovirus exposure and HLA in healthy donors. Generated by immunoSEQ multiplex PCR, the TCRdb table keeps only in-frame clones and is missing some. The sample holds about 170,000 clones; around 79% are singletons and the top ten take approximately 0.89%. Sequencing was done on a sample of PBMCs. All receptors derive from a woman between 50 and 59 years old in good health and CMV-seropositive. Both conserved end residues are part of each CDR3. Size tells how often a clone was seen (once, few, many) or the class of an expanded clone, and some rows leave it out.

V	J	size	CDR3
TRBV18	TRBJ2-1	-	CASSPSLAILNEQFF
TRBV4-3	TRBJ1-2	-	CASSPGGRYGYTF
TRBV30	TRBJ2-2	-	CAWSPLGGSAGELFF
TRBV14	TRBJ1-1	-	CASSQGVGGWNTEAFF
TRBV11-1	TRBJ1-5	-	CASSLRTDSNQPQHF
TRBV28	TRBJ2-1	once	CASRLAGGINEQFF
TRBV4-3	TRBJ1-4	few	CASSQSSGTGRGGSNEKLFF
TRBV5-5	TRBJ1-5	-	CASSWGQGSNQPQHF
TRBV7-9	TRBJ1-1	-	CASSLEGVRNTEAFF
TRBV5-1	TRBJ2-5	few	CASSYTGTSGGAETQYF
TRBV5-1	TRBJ1-2	-	CASSLGGSEGGYTF
TRBV27	TRBJ1-1	-	CASSLSSGVLNTEAFF
TRBV5-4	TRBJ1-1	-	CASRGTGADEAFF
TRBV7-9	TRBJ2-5	once	CASSGSAGLKETQYF
TRBV29-1	TRBJ2-1	-	CSEALWQGADNEQFF
TRBV9	TRBJ2-7	-	CASSVGTANYEQYF
TRBV4-3	TRBJ1-1	-	CASSHSPGQGIGEAFF
TRBV7-2	TRBJ1-3	-	CASSLDSTGSGNTIYF
TRBV19	TRBJ1-2	few	CASTWTGRNYGYTF
TRBV5-6	TRBJ2-2	-	CASSSAFEVWGELFF
TRBV19	TRBJ1-1	-	CASNMGRKNTEAFF
TRBV2	TRBJ2-5	-	CASSDLGGAETQYF
TRBV4-1	TRBJ1-4	-	CASSPRQGATNEKLFF
TRBV7-3	TRBJ2-1	-	CASSYRLAGLGEQFF
TRBV5-1	TRBJ2-7	-	CASSLASRQDSYEQYF
TRBV7-9	TRBJ1-2	-	CASSSPFWDRDGYTF
TRBV19	TRBJ2-3	once	CASSTHRGDTQYF
TRBV30	TRBJ1-1	-	CAWSAQTNTEAFF
TRBV7-2	TRBJ2-1	-	CASSLAADSYNEQFF
TRBV5-6	TRBJ2-3	-	CASSLSYFSTDTQYF
TRBV20-1	TRBJ2-5	-	CSVFKETQYF
TRBV28	TRBJ1-2	once	CASRSGTYGYTF
TRBV10-3	TRBJ2-7	-	CAISEIADSYEQYF
TRBV2	TRBJ2-1	-	CAGSEGGDSYNEQFF
TRBV5-1	TRBJ2-3	-	CASSSSSGGGADTQYF
TRBV9	TRBJ1-4	-	CASSEYTGTGSEKLFF
TRBV7-6	TRBJ1-1	few	CASSLEGAPVNTEAFF
TRBV7-9	TRBJ1-1	-	CASSFQPLTEAFF
TRBV6-4	TRBJ1-2	once	CASSDSNFVSQGRYGYTF
TRBV7-9	TRBJ1-2	-	CASSPGQGGGYTF
TRBV7-2	TRBJ1-1	-	CASSSGPRGIAFF
TRBV2	TRBJ1-1	-	CASSAWTGVVTEAFF
TRBV19	TRBJ1-3	-	CASSLSVSSGNTIYF
TRBV30	TRBJ1-1	-	CAWSETGVIGAFF
TRBV28	TRBJ1-1	-	CASSSRDRGPEAFF
TRBV6-5	TRBJ2-2	-	CASSYYWTGLTGELFF
TRBV15	TRBJ1-2	-	CATSRDNYGYTF
TRBV9	TRBJ2-2	-	CASSASAGGPAGELFF